This T cell receptor beta chain emerged from a study of beta chain features in type 1 diabetes. In germline, CDR1 is WSHSY, CDR2 SAAADI. After removal of 6 bases from V and 4 bases from J, the junction contained 3 bases not matched to a gene. This CDR3 has 13 amino acids. Expressed TCRB transcripts were sequenced because the entire RNA isolate underwent reverse transcription. The assay was immunoSEQ multiplex PCR, and TCRdb's table has in-frame clones only and misses some. The top ten clones hold 0.03% to 0.04% of a sample with about 410,000 clones, about 15% of them seen once. Sequenced sample: naive CD4+ T cells from blood. The sequence was obtained from a man aged 25 to 40 in good health. The chain has TRBV10-2 and TRBJ2-3; 8 bases line up with TRBD2. The CDR3 DNA sequence: TGCGCCAGCAGGGGGACTAGGGCAGATACGCAGTATTTT. Its translation is CASRGTRADTQYF.